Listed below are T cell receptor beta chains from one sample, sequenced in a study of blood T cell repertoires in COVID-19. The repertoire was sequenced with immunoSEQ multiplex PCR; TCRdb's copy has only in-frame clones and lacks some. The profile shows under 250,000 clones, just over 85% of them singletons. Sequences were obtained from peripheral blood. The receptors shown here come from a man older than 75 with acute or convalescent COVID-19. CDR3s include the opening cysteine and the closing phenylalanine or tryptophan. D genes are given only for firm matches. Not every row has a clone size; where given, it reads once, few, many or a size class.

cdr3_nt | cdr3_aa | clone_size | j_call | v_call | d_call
TGTGCCAGCAGTGAAGCACAGGGTGGGCGAAAACTGTTTTTT | CASSEAQGGRKLFF | . | TRBJ1-4 | TRBV6-1 | .
TGTGCCAGCAGTTACAGGGCGGGCCATAATTCACCCCTCCACTTT | CASSYRAGHNSPLHF | . | TRBJ1-6 | TRBV6-6 | .
TGTGCCAGCTCACCAGGGACAGGGAGTAATTCACCCCTCCACTTT | CASSPGTGSNSPLHF | few | TRBJ1-6 | TRBV18 | TRBD1
TGCAGCGTGGGAGGGGGGGCAGTACCCTACGAGCAGTACTTC | CSVGGGAVPYEQYF | . | TRBJ2-7 | TRBV29-1 | .
TGTGCCAGCAGCTTAGGGCAGGCCTCCTACGAGCAGTACTTC | CASSLGQASYEQYF | . | TRBJ2-7 | TRBV7-2 | .
TGTGCCAGCAGCCCCGGGGGGGGTCTAGCCAAAAACATTCAGTACTTC | CASSPGGGLAKNIQYF | . | TRBJ2-4 | TRBV7-2 | TRBD2
TGTGCCAGCAGCCAAGGCGGGCAGTTTAATTCACCCCTCCACTTT | CASSQGGQFNSPLHF | . | TRBJ1-6 | TRBV3-1/TRBV3-2 | .
TGCGCCAGCAGCTTGGGGGTGGGAGGTCAGCCCCAGCATTTT | CASSLGVGGQPQHF | few | TRBJ1-5 | TRBV5-1 | .
TGTGCCAGCAGTTACCCTGTAAATGAGCAGTTCTTC | CASSYPVNEQFF | . | TRBJ2-1 | TRBV6-2/TRBV6-3 | .
TGTGCCATCAAAGGCGAAGGGACAGGGGAGGCTCGCAATGAGCAGTTCTTC | CAIKGEGTGEARNEQFF | . | TRBJ2-1 | TRBV10-3 | TRBD1
TGTGCCAGCAGCTTAGAGGGCGGAGGGGTGGAGACCCAGTACTTC | CASSLEGGGVETQYF | few | TRBJ2-5 | TRBV7-9 | .
TGTGCCAGCAGCCGCGGCAGGGCGGGGCAAGGGTTCTCCTACGAGCAGTACTTC | CASSRGRAGQGFSYEQYF | . | TRBJ2-7 | TRBV13 | .
TGTGCCAGCAGTGAATTCGGAGATGGCTACACCTTC | CASSEFGDGYTF | . | TRBJ1-2 | TRBV25-1 | .
TGTGCCAGTAGCCCGGTGGGTAGCGAGACAGATACGCAGTATTTT | CASSPVGSETDTQYF | . | TRBJ2-3 | TRBV19 | .
TGCGCCAGCAGCCTCAGACAGGAGAACACTGAAGCTTTCTTT | CASSLRQENTEAFF | once | TRBJ1-1 | TRBV5-1 | .
TGTGCCAGTAGTGGACAGACAGGGTACGAAAACATTCAGTACTTC | CASSGQTGYENIQYF | . | TRBJ2-4 | TRBV19 | TRBD1
TGTGCCAGTGCGGGCGTCCGCAATCAGCCCCAGCATTTT | CASAGVRNQPQHF | . | TRBJ1-5 | TRBV19 | .
TGTGCCAGCAGCCGCCAGACGGGGGAGCGGCCCCAGCATTTT | CASSRQTGERPQHF | . | TRBJ1-5 | TRBV3-1/TRBV3-2 | .
TGTGCCAGCTCACCAGCCCCGACAGGGGACGGTTCACCCCTCCACTTT | CASSPAPTGDGSPLHF | . | TRBJ1-6 | TRBV18 | TRBD1
TGCAGCGTTAGTGGACAGTGGGCTCAGCCCCAGCATTTT | CSVSGQWAQPQHF | . | TRBJ1-5 | TRBV29-1 | .
TGTGCCAGCAGCTTGGGTACGGGAGATGTGAGAGATACGCAGTATTTT | CASSLGTGDVRDTQYF | few | TRBJ2-3 | TRBV5-4 | .
TGTGCCAGTAGCTCACGGACAGGGGCGTACAATGAGCAGTTCTTC | CASSSRTGAYNEQFF | . | TRBJ2-1 | TRBV19 | TRBD1
TGCGCCAGCAGCATCTTTAGCCGGCGGGAGGAGTATGATGAGCAGTTCTTC | CASSIFSRREEYDEQFF | . | TRBJ2-1 | TRBV5-1 | TRBD2
TGTGCCAGTAGTAACCCCGGGACAGGGGGGCCTGGCTACACCTTC | CASSNPGTGGPGYTF | . | TRBJ1-2 | TRBV19 | TRBD1
TGTGCCAGCTCACCGACGAGCGGTGAATACAATGAGCAGTTCTTC | CASSPTSGEYNEQFF | once | TRBJ2-1 | TRBV18 | .
TGTGCCAGCAGTGAAGCGCTAACAGGGATCTATGGCTACACCTTC | CASSEALTGIYGYTF | once | TRBJ1-2 | TRBV6-1 | .
TGTGCCAGCAGCAATAGCGGGAGCTCCTACGAGCAGTACTTC | CASSNSGSSYEQYF | . | TRBJ2-7 | TRBV7-8 | TRBD2
TGTGCCAGCAGCCCCGGAGACAGGGGGTATGGCTACACCTTC | CASSPGDRGYGYTF | . | TRBJ1-2 | TRBV7-8 | TRBD1
TGTGCCAGCAGCTTACGGGACAGATCTCAGAGCTCCTACAATGAGCAGTTCTTC | CASSLRDRSQSSYNEQFF | . | TRBJ2-1 | TRBV7-8 | TRBD1
TGTGCCAGCAGGAGGGAGAGGGACACTGAAGCTTTCTTT | CASRRERDTEAFF | . | TRBJ1-1 | TRBV6-4 | .
TGTGCTAGTGGTTTGGTACTCAGCGGGGGGGCAGTTGAGCAGTTCTTC | CASGLVLSGGAVEQFF | once | TRBJ2-1 | TRBV12-5 | TRBD2
TGTGCCAGCAGTTTCGCGGGGGCCAATGAGCAGTTCTTC | CASSFAGANEQFF | . | TRBJ2-1 | TRBV12-3/TRBV12-4 | .
TGTGCCAGCAGCTTCGCGGGGAACGGAAACACCATATATTTT | CASSFAGNGNTIYF | . | TRBJ1-3 | TRBV5-6 | .
TGTGCCAGCAGGCGACAGTCTGGAAACACCATATATTTT | CASRRQSGNTIYF | few | TRBJ1-3 | TRBV6-5 | .
TGTGCCAGCAGCCCACGGGACTTCCAAGAGACCCAGTACTTC | CASSPRDFQETQYF | . | TRBJ2-5 | TRBV13 | .
TGTGCCAGCAGTGCTACCTCCTACAATGAGCAGTTCTTC | CASSATSYNEQFF | . | TRBJ2-1 | TRBV27 | .
TGCAGCGTTGGACTAGCGAAAAACACCGGGGAGCTGTTTTTT | CSVGLAKNTGELFF | . | TRBJ2-2 | TRBV29-1 | TRBD2
TGTGCCAGCAGCTTAAACCCCGCTAGCCTCACCGGGGAGCTGTTTTTT | CASSLNPASLTGELFF | once | TRBJ2-2 | TRBV7-2 | .
TGTGCCAGCACGGAGCACAGGACCAACTATGGCTACACCTTC | CASTEHRTNYGYTF | . | TRBJ1-2 | TRBV2 | .
TGCGCCAGCAGCTTGGGTCACAGGGACCACACCTACGAGCAGTACTTC | CASSLGHRDHTYEQYF | . | TRBJ2-7 | TRBV5-1 | .
TGTGCCAGCCGGGACAGATCGAACACCGGGGAGCTGTTTTTT | CASRDRSNTGELFF | . | TRBJ2-2 | TRBV11-1 | TRBD1
TGCAGTGTTTCCCAGGGATACGAGCAGTACTTC | CSVSQGYEQYF | . | TRBJ2-7 | TRBV20-1 | .
TGTGCCAGCAGATATTCTAGCACAGATACGCAGTATTTT | CASRYSSTDTQYF | . | TRBJ2-3 | TRBV6-5 | .
TGTGCCAGCAGCCGAAGTACTAGCACAGATACGCAGTATTTT | CASSRSTSTDTQYF | . | TRBJ2-3 | TRBV11-2 | .
TGCGCCAGCAGCTCGAAAACATCGAACACTGAAGCTTTCTTT | CASSSKTSNTEAFF | . | TRBJ1-1 | TRBV5-1 | .
TGCGCCAGCAGCTTGGTTAGGAGCGGGAGCAATGAGCAGTTCTTC | CASSLVRSGSNEQFF | . | TRBJ2-1 | TRBV5-1 | TRBD2
TGTGCCAGCAGCTTACAGCTAGGACAGGGAAACTCTGGAAACACCATATATTTT | CASSLQLGQGNSGNTIYF | . | TRBJ1-3 | TRBV7-9 | TRBD1
TGTGCCAGCAGATTTGGCGGGAGCCTACAAGAGACCCAGTACTTC | CASRFGGSLQETQYF | once | TRBJ2-5 | TRBV14 | TRBD2
TGTGCCAGCAGCTTTGGGGAGGCCGGGGAGCTGTTTTTT | CASSFGEAGELFF | . | TRBJ2-2 | TRBV7-3 | .
TGTGCCAGCAGCAAAAGGCGGGACAGGGGGCCCTATAATTCACCCCTCCACTTT | CASSKRRDRGPYNSPLHF | . | TRBJ1-6 | TRBV21-1 | .
TGTGCCAGCAGCCAAGAGGGACAGGGGAATCAGCCCCAGCATTTT | CASSQEGQGNQPQHF | once | TRBJ1-5 | TRBV3-1/TRBV3-2 | TRBD1
TGTGCCAGCAGCTTGCCAGAAGCGGGGTATGGCTACACCTTC | CASSLPEAGYGYTF | . | TRBJ1-2 | TRBV5-6 | .
TGTGCCAGCCGCGGGACAGGCCGTAATGAAAAACTGTTTTTT | CASRGTGRNEKLFF | . | TRBJ1-4 | TRBV28 | TRBD1
TGTGCCAGCAGCCAATTAGGGGAACAGCTCGAATTT | CASSQLGEQLEF | . | TRBJ2-3 | TRBV4-2 | .
TGTGCCAGCAGCTTAGCGGCGGTAGAGACCCAGTACTTC | CASSLAAVETQYF | . | TRBJ2-5 | TRBV7-9 | .
TGTGCCAGCAGTTATCGGACTAGCGGGAGGGCCGGGGTTCCCGGGGAGCTGTTTTTT | CASSYRTSGRAGVPGELFF | once | TRBJ2-2 | TRBV27 | TRBD2
TGTGCCAGCAGCTGGACAGGGACCCCTGAAGCTTTCTTT | CASSWTGTPEAFF | . | TRBJ1-1 | TRBV5-4 | TRBD1
TGTGCCAGCAGCCCCAGCGGGAGGGCCGGGAATGAGCAGTTCTTC | CASSPSGRAGNEQFF | . | TRBJ2-1 | TRBV7-6 | TRBD2
TGTGCCAGCAGTGGGGACATTCATGGCTACACCTTC | CASSGDIHGYTF | . | TRBJ1-2 | TRBV2 | .